This is a list of T cell receptor beta chains from one sample in a study of cytomegalovirus exposure and HLA in healthy donors. Method: immunoSEQ multiplex PCR; TCRdb's copy keeps in-frame clones and lacks some. The table lists about 130,000 clones, about 79% of them singletons, with around 3% in the top ten. Input material: PBMCs. Receptor source: a woman between 45 and 60 years old in good health and CMV-seronegative. CDR3s include the opening cysteine and the closing phenylalanine or tryptophan. A D gene is named only where the DNA matches it firmly. For some rows the clone size is stated as once, few or many, or as a class when expanded; others skip it.

abundance,len,d_gene,j_gene,v_gene,CDR3aa,CDR3nt
NA,15,TRBD2,TRBJ2-5,TRBV30,CAWTPRLAESETQYF,TGTGCCTGGACGCCCAGACTAGCGGAATCCGAGACCCAGTACTTC
NA,15,NA,TRBJ2-2,TRBV5-4,CASSLVAVQGGELFF,TGTGCCAGCAGCTTGGTAGCAGTCCAGGGAGGGGAGCTGTTTTTT
NA,12,NA,TRBJ1-1,TRBV7-9,CSSSYDSGEAFF,TGTTCCAGCAGCTACGACAGTGGGGAAGCTTTCTTT
NA,13,NA,TRBJ1-2,TRBV29-1,CSVRALADYGYTF,TGCAGCGTTCGAGCCCTAGCGGACTATGGCTACACCTTC
NA,13,NA,TRBJ1-1,TRBV6-5,CASNRGENTEAFF,TGTGCCAGCAACCGGGGGGAGAACACTGAAGCTTTCTTT
NA,14,NA,TRBJ1-6,TRBV25-1,CASRPPTGGSPLHF,TGTGCCAGCAGACCCCCGACAGGTGGATCACCCCTCCACTTT
NA,14,TRBD2,TRBJ2-7,TRBV19,CASSPGTSGYEQYF,TGTGCCAGTAGTCCAGGGACTAGCGGCTACGAGCAGTACTTC
NA,14,NA,TRBJ1-1,TRBV19,CASDFGRANTEAFF,TGTGCCAGTGACTTCGGGAGGGCGAACACTGAAGCTTTCTTT
NA,14,NA,TRBJ1-3,TRBV4-1,CASSPTEFANTIYF,TGCGCCAGCAGCCCGACAGAATTTGCCAACACCATATATTTT
NA,14,TRBD1,TRBJ1-4,TRBV18,CASSPGQADEKLFF,TGTGCCAGCTCACCGGGACAGGCCGATGAAAAACTGTTTTTT
NA,17,TRBD1,TRBJ2-7,TRBV4-3,CASSQEALTGGSYEQYF,TGCGCCAGCAGCCAAGAAGCGTTGACAGGGGGGTCCTACGAGCAGTACTTC
NA,14,NA,TRBJ2-7,TRBV7-6,CASSGAGTHYEQYF,TGTGCCAGCAGCGGAGCCGGGACTCACTACGAGCAGTACTTC
NA,15,TRBD1,TRBJ1-1,TRBV4-1,CASSQRTGVNTEAFF,TGCGCCAGCAGCCAACGGACAGGAGTGAACACTGAAGCTTTCTTT
NA,15,NA,TRBJ2-1,TRBV15,CATSRDIADHNEQFF,TGTGCCACCAGCAGAGATATAGCGGACCACAATGAGCAGTTCTTC
NA,15,TRBD1,TRBJ2-1,TRBV7-3,CASSLQGTGYNEQFF,TGTGCCAGCAGCTTACAGGGGACAGGGTACAATGAGCAGTTCTTC
NA,14,TRBD1,TRBJ2-7,TRBV6-5,CASRGQVSSYEQYF,TGTGCCAGCCGAGGACAGGTTAGCTCCTACGAGCAGTACTTC
once,15,NA,TRBJ2-2,TRBV2,CASSGLEGVTGELFF,TGTGCCAGCAGTGGTTTGGAGGGAGTTACCGGGGAGCTGTTTTTT
NA,14,NA,TRBJ1-5,TRBV6-5,CASSPPGTNQPQHF,TGTGCCAGCAGTCCCCCGGGTACTAATCAGCCCCAGCATTTT
NA,13,TRBD1,TRBJ1-2,TRBV29-1,CSAGGQGASGYTF,TGCAGCGCGGGAGGACAGGGGGCTTCTGGCTACACCTTC
NA,12,NA,TRBJ1-1,TRBV28,CASIGLNTEAFF,TGTGCCAGCATTGGCCTGAACACTGAAGCTTTCTTT
NA,15,TRBD1,TRBJ2-7,TRBV27,CASSSSGTVLNEQYF,TGTGCCAGCAGTTCGAGTGGGACAGTCCTTAACGAGCAGTACTTC
NA,15,NA,TRBJ1-3,TRBV6-1,CASAASAHSGNTIYF,TGTGCCAGCGCGGCGTCCGCACACTCTGGAAACACCATATATTTT
NA,12,TRBD2,TRBJ2-7,TRBV7-2,CASRAGNSEQYF,TGTGCCAGCAGAGCGGGGAATTCCGAGCAGTACTTC
NA,14,NA,TRBJ2-1,TRBV6-5,CASSYTAGHNEQFF,TGTGCCAGCAGTTACACCGCGGGGCACAATGAGCAGTTCTTC
NA,14,TRBD1,TRBJ2-2,TRBV28,CASRNRGSAGELFF,TGTGCCAGCCGCAACAGGGGGTCCGCCGGGGAGCTGTTTTTT
NA,15,NA,TRBJ1-2,TRBV4-3,CASSQDGDPNYGYTF,TGCGCCAGCAGCCAAGACGGGGATCCTAACTATGGCTACACCTTC
once,16,TRBD2,TRBJ2-3,TRBV19,CASRSSGRGSTDTQYF,TGTGCCAGTAGAAGTAGCGGGAGAGGTAGCACAGATACGCAGTATTTT
NA,13,TRBD2,TRBJ2-1,TRBV30,CASSLAGYNEQFF,TGTGCCTCGTCACTAGCGGGCTACAATGAGCAGTTCTTC
NA,13,NA,TRBJ2-5,TRBV5-4,CASTRDTAYSQYF,TGTGCCAGCACCCGCGATACCGCGTATTCCCAGTACTTC
NA,11,NA,TRBJ2-1,TRBV7-9,CGGGKGNEQFF,TGTGGTGGCGGGAAGGGGAATGAGCAGTTCTTC
once,12,NA,TRBJ1-2,TRBV7-9,CASSGAGYGYTF,TGTGCCAGCAGTGGGGCTGGCTATGGCTACACCTTC
NA,15,NA,TRBJ2-2,TRBV28,CASSLWGGNTGELFF,TGTGCCAGCAGTTTATGGGGGGGGAACACCGGGGAGCTGTTTTTT
NA,15,TRBD1,TRBJ1-4,TRBV6-5,CASSGRTGGSEKLFF,TGTGCCAGCAGTGGCAGGACAGGGGGAAGTGAAAAACTGTTTTTT
few,16,TRBD2,TRBJ2-3,TRBV7-7,CASSLGLAGGSDTQYF,TGTGCTAGCAGCTTAGGTCTAGCGGGAGGCTCAGATACGCAGTATTTT
NA,13,TRBD1,TRBJ2-2,TRBV11-2,CASRGQSPGELFF,TGTGCCAGCAGGGGACAGTCCCCCGGGGAGCTGTTTTTT
NA,14,NA,TRBJ2-7,TRBV6-6,CASRQQGGVGEQYF,TGTGCCAGCAGACAACAGGGTGGGGTGGGCGAGCAGTACTTC
NA,14,TRBD1,TRBJ2-5,TRBV27,CASSLVGQGETQYF,TGTGCCAGCAGTTTAGTAGGACAGGGTGAGACCCAGTACTTC
once,16,TRBD2,TRBJ2-1,TRBV7-9,CASSLAGGPAYNEQFF,TGTGCCAGCAGCTTAGCGGGAGGGCCGGCCTACAATGAGCAGTTCTTC
NA,15,TRBD1,TRBJ1-1,TRBV4-2,CASSPRDSWDTEAFF,TGTGCCAGCAGCCCGCGGGACAGCTGGGACACTGAAGCTTTCTTT
many,14,TRBD1,TRBJ1-4,TRBV4-3,CASSQETGNEKLFF,TGCGCCAGCAGCCAAGAGACAGGGAATGAAAAACTGTTTTTT
NA,12,NA,TRBJ1-2,TRBV19,CASSRGARGYTF,TGTGCCAGTAGTCGGGGGGCGCGTGGCTACACCTTC
NA,17,NA,TRBJ2-7,TRBV2,CASSEFFWTLASYEQYF,TGTGCCAGCAGTGAGTTTTTTTGGACCCTAGCCTCCTACGAGCAGTACTTC
NA,13,NA,TRBJ2-7,TRBV2,CASGQGRTYEQYF,TGTGCCAGCGGTCAGGGCAGGACCTACGAGCAGTACTTC
NA,15,NA,TRBJ1-1,TRBV9,CASSPIGGMNTEAFF,TGTGCCAGCAGCCCTATTGGGGGGATGAACACTGAAGCTTTCTTT
NA,17,TRBD2,TRBJ2-3,TRBV5-1,CASSTTGTSGSGDTQYF,TGCGCCAGCAGCACGACCGGGACTAGCGGGTCCGGAGATACGCAGTATTTT
NA,16,TRBD1,TRBJ2-2,TRBV11-3,CASSLNRGLDTGELFF,TGTGCCAGCAGCCTGAACAGGGGGCTCGACACCGGGGAGCTGTTTTTT
NA,16,TRBD2,TRBJ2-1,TRBV10-3,CAISKPGLAPYNEQFF,TGTGCCATCAGTAAGCCGGGACTAGCGCCTTACAATGAGCAGTTCTTC
NA,16,NA,TRBJ2-7,TRBV4-2,CASSQDSQTITHEQYF,TGTGCCAGCAGCCAGGACTCCCAGACCATCACCCACGAGCAGTACTTC
few,14,TRBD1,TRBJ2-1,TRBV4-3,CASSGTGSYNEQFF,TGCGCCAGCTCCGGGACAGGCTCCTACAATGAGCAGTTCTTC
NA,17,NA,TRBJ1-5,TRBV27,CASSSSGTGGGNQPQHF,TGTGCCAGCAGTTCTTCCGGGACTGGGGGGGGCAATCAGCCCCAGCATTTT
NA,17,NA,TRBJ1-1,TRBV7-9,CSSSRRGGLTMNTEAFF,TGTTCCAGCAGCCGCCGGGGGGGGCTAACGATGAACACTGAAGCTTTCTTT
NA,17,TRBD2,TRBJ2-2,TRBV10-3,CAISESRTSGSTGELFF,TGTGCCATCAGTGAGTCACGGACTAGCGGGAGTACCGGGGAGCTGTTTTTT
NA,14,NA,TRBJ2-1,TRBV7-2,CASSPRTSNNEQFF,TGTGCCAGCAGCCCCCGAACTAGTAACAATGAGCAGTTCTTC
NA,12,NA,TRBJ2-1,TRBV5-1,CASSSYREEQFF,TGCGCCAGCAGCTCCTACAGGGAGGAGCAGTTCTTC
NA,13,NA,TRBJ1-5,TRBV19,CASTQGYNQPQHF,TGTGCCAGTACCCAGGGTTACAATCAGCCCCAGCATTTT
NA,16,TRBD2,TRBJ2-5,TRBV11-2,CASSLNPSGTAGTQYF,TGTGCCAGCAGCTTAAACCCTAGCGGTACGGCGGGGACCCAGTACTTC
few,14,TRBD2,TRBJ2-1,TRBV15,CATRRAGGGGEQFF,TGTGCCACCAGAAGAGCGGGGGGGGGCGGTGAGCAGTTCTTC